One T cell receptor beta chain is described in this entry. These data originate in a study of technical replicates of blood from a handful of donors. Clones were sequenced by immunoSEQ multiplex PCR, and TCRdb holds only the in-frame ones, with some missing. In the table there are more than 90,000 clones, 90% to 97% of which are singletons. Material: T cells isolated from PBMCs. The source of this sequence is a human donor in good health.

In DNA form, the CDR3 reads TGTGCCAGCAGACTGGGCCGAGACAGGGTCAGGTATGGCTACACCTTC. It translates to CASRLGRDRVRYGYTF. This rearrangement joins TRBV28 to TRBJ1-2; 7 bases line up with TRBD1. CDR1 is MDHEN, CDR2 SYDVKM, per germline. Trimming removed 6 bases from V and 5 bases from J; junction bases left unmatched: 15. The CDR3 is made up of 16 amino acids.